These T cell receptor beta chains were read from a single sample in a study of liver allograft versus peripheral blood T cells. TCRdb re-called the reads with MiXCR, one entry per CDR3 protein. The data show 1,400 or so distinct CDR3 sequences, 13% seen once. The receptors were gathered from a human patient who had a liver transplant. The T cells may come from the graft donor. Both conserved end residues are part of each CDR3. The D gene is left open where the match is weak. Not all rows give a size; the values are once, few, many and, for expanded clones, a class.

v_gene	j_gene	abundance	d_gene	CDR3aa	CDR3nt
TRBV5-6	TRBJ2-3	.	.	CASSMDVGGGTDTQYF	TGTGCCAGCAGCATGGATGTAGGGGGTGGCACAGATACGCAGTATTTT
TRBV20-1	TRBJ1-1	few	.	CSARTGGGTEAFF	TGCAGTGCTAGAACGGGGGGGGGAACTGAAGCTTTCTTT
TRBV29-1	TRBJ1-1	medium-sized	.	CSVKKGDTEAFF	TGCAGCGTTAAAAAAGGGGACACTGAAGCTTTCTTT
TRBV19	TRBJ2-7	medium-sized	.	CASTPDRNPSSSYEQYF	TGTGCCAGTACCCCTGACCGAAACCCCTCAAGCTCCTACGAGCAGTACTTC
TRBV11-1	TRBJ1-6	few	.	CASSLALGQPNSPLHF	TGTGCCAGCAGCTTAGCGCTGGGGCAGCCGAATTCACCCCTCCACTTT
TRBV20-1	TRBJ2-5	medium-sized	TRBD2	CSAAGLARETQYF	TGCAGTGCCGCGGGACTAGCGAGAGAGACCCAGTACTTC
TRBV19	TRBJ1-6	large	TRBD1	CACRGGAYNSPLHF	TGTGCCTGTCGAGGGGGCGCCTATAATTCACCCCTCCACTTT
TRBV7-9	TRBJ1-1	large	.	CASSFADGRNTEAFF	TGTGCCAGCAGTTTCGCAGACGGACGTAATACTGAAGCTTTCTTT
TRBV10-3	TRBJ1-2	medium-sized	TRBD1	CAISAQGAPYGYTF	TGTGCCATCAGTGCCCAGGGGGCTCCCTATGGCTACACCTTC
TRBV5-1	TRBJ1-5	medium-sized	.	CASSYDGGNQPQHF	TGCGCCAGCAGCTACGACGGAGGAAATCAGCCCCAGCATTTT
TRBV20-1	TRBJ2-1	.	TRBD2	CSAVGTSGRISYNEQFF	TGCAGTGCTGTCGGGACTAGCGGGAGAATCTCCTACAATGAGCAGTTCTTC
TRBV7-9	TRBJ1-5	medium-sized	.	CASSSRGSNQPQHF	TGTGCCAGCAGCTCCCGGGGGAGCAATCAGCCCCAGCATTTT
TRBV6-5	TRBJ2-1	large	.	CASTGADGVEQFF	TGTGCCAGCACCGGGGCCGACGGGGTTGAGCAGTTCTTC
TRBV5-4	TRBJ1-3	large	.	CASSFQSGNTIYF	TGTGCCAGCAGCTTTCAGTCGGGAAACACCATATATTTT
TRBV5-5	TRBJ1-1	medium-sized	.	CASSSSLGGGNTEAFF	TGTGCCAGCAGCTCGTCCTTAGGGGGGGGGAACACTGAAGCTTTCTTT
TRBV20-1	TRBJ2-5	few	TRBD2	CSATRGSGGQETQYF	TGCAGTGCTACCCGCGGTAGCGGGGGCCAAGAGACCCAGTACTTC
TRBV6-6	TRBJ1-2	large	.	CASSYHTSNYGYTF	TGTGCCAGCAGTTATCATACCAGTAACTATGGCTACACCTTC
TRBV7-2	TRBJ1-6	large	.	CASGYRDLIGSPLHF	TGTGCCAGCGGCTATCGGGACTTGATAGGTTCACCCCTCCACTTT